This T cell receptor beta chain is drawn from a study of response to subunit inactivated influenza vaccine. Broader study findings: Authors suggested each seasonal influenza vaccination recruits few new T cells.

A single record per CDR3 protein comes from TCRdb applying MiXCR to the RT-PCR reads. The sample contains some 300,000 distinct CDR3 sequences, 22% of which appear only once. To note about this clonotype: The target antigen is unknown.

From germline, CDR1 is MNHEY and CDR2 SMNVEV (reference sequence). The CDR3 runs to 15 residues. Trimming shortened V by 7 bases and J by 0 bases, and 13 bases separated the two germline ends. The chain carries TRBV27 and TRBJ2-1; D perhaps matches TRBD2 (6 bases). The origin of this receptor is a man aged 50-75 years who received an inactivated influenza vaccine. The material sequenced was PBMCs from blood, taken less than 22 months after vaccination. The CDR3 spells CASTPGVSSYNEQFF. Written as DNA, the CDR3 is TGTGCCAGCACCCCGGGGGTGAGCTCCTACAATGAGCAGTTCTTC.